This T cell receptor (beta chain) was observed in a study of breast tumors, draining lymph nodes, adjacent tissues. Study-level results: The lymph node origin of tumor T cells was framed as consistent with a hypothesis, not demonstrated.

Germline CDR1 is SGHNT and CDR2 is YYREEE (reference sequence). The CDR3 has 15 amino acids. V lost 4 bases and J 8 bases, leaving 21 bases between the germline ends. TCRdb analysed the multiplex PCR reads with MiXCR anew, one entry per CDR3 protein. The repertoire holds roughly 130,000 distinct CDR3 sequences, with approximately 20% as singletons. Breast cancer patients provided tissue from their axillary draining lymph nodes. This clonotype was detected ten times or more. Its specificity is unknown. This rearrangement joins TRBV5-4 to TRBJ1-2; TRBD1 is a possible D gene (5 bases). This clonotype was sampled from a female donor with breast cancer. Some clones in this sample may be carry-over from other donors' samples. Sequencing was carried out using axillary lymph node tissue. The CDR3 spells CASSQPGTLGGGYTF. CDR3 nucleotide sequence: TGTGCCAGCAGCCAACCCGGGACGCTGGGAGGGGGCTACACCTTC.